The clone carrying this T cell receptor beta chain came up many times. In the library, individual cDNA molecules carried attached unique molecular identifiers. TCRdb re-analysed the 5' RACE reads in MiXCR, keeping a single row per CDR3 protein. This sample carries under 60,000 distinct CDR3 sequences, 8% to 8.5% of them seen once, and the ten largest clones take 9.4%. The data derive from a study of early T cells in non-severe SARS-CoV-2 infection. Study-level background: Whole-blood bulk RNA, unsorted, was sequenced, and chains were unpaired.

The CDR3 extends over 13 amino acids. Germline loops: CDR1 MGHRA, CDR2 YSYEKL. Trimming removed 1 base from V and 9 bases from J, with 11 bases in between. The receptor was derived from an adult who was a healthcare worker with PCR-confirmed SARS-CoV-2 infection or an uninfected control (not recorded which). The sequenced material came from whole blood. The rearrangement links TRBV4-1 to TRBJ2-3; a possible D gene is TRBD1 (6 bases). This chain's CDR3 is CASSQARGGTQYF. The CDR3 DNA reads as TGCGCCAGCAGCCAAGCCAGGGGTGGAACGCAGTATTTT.